One sample yielded the 30 T cell receptor beta chains listed below, sequenced in a study of blood T cell repertoires in COVID-19. The assay was immunoSEQ multiplex PCR, and TCRdb's table has in-frame clones only and misses some. The table includes over 200,000 clones, around nine tenths detected once. Sequences were obtained from PBMCs or T cells enriched from blood (not recorded which). The receptors were gathered from a woman under 40 with acute COVID-19.

This chain uses TRBV9 with TRBJ1-2, with D maybe TRBD1 (5 bases). CDR1 SGDLS and CDR2 YYNGEE come from the germline V gene. The V end was cut by 3 bases, the J end by 4 bases, with 16 bases between. The CDR3 sequence is 15 residues long. The CDR3 region has the DNA TGTGCCAGCAGCGCCCGGGACGGAGGGACCTATGGCTACACCTTC. Translating it yields CASSARDGGTYGYTF.

This rearrangement joins TRBV9 to TRBJ2-7; the D is unclear. In germline, CDR1 is SGDLS, CDR2 YYNGEE. The germline V and J ends were trimmed by 3 bases and 0 bases, with 7 bases remaining between them. The length of the CDR3 is 13 residues. CDR3 DNA sequence: TGTGCCAGCAGCGCCCTAAACTCCTACGAGCAGTACTTC. Protein: CASSALNSYEQYF.

The chain joins TRBV28 to TRBJ1-1, with 10 bases that match TRBD1. Germline V gene lookup returns CDR1 MDHEN and CDR2 SYDVKM. The CDR3 consists of 15 residues. After removal of 5 bases from V and 3 bases from J, the junction contained 6 bases not matched to a gene. The CDR3 nucleotides are TGTGCCAGCAGTCCCAGAGGACAGGGGGACACTGAAGCTTTCTTT. Translated: CASSPRGQGDTEAFF.

The chain has TRBV2 and TRBJ1-6; D might be TRBD1 (6 bases). This CDR3 region has 14 residues. Trimming cost V 4 bases and J 5 bases, with 9 bases left between them. From germline, CDR1 is SNHLY and CDR2 FYNNEI. CDR3 loop: CASSGTANNSPLHF. CDR3 in DNA: TGTGCCAGCAGTGGGACAGCTAATAATTCACCCCTCCACTTT.

This rearrangement joins TRBV19 to TRBJ1-5, with TRBD1 matching 9 bases. The CDR3 consists of 16 residues. The germline V gene has CDR1 LNHDA and CDR2 SQIVND (reference sequence). The trim removed 5 bases at V and 2 bases at J, leaving 7 bases unmatched. The CDR3 region is CASSSGTGSGNQPQHF. DNA of the CDR3: TGTGCCAGTAGTTCCGGGACAGGGAGTGGCAATCAGCCCCAGCATTTT. Combining the CDR3 with reference TRBV19 and TRBJ1-5 gives the whole variable domain DGGITQSPKYLFRKEGQNVTLSCEQNLNHDAMYWYRQDPGQGLRLIYYSQIVNDFQKGDIAEGYSVSREKKESFPLTVTSAQKNPTAFYLCASSSGTGSGNQPQHFGDGTRLSIL.

The chain uses TRBV12-3 or TRBV12-4 and TRBJ2-7; no clear D. Trimming cost V 4 bases and J 1 base, with 5 bases left between them. The CDR3 contains 12 residues. CDR3 amino acids: CASSSFSYEQYF. In DNA, the CDR3 is TGTGCCAGCAGTTCTTTTTCCTACGAGCAGTACTTC.

The chain is built from TRBV6-5 and TRBJ2-7; D might be TRBD2 (6 bases). In germline, CDR1 is MNHEY, CDR2 SVGAGI. This CDR3 contains 13 residues. Trimming removed 5 bases from V and 8 bases from J, with 16 bases in between. CDR3 protein: CASSPRLDFKQYF. In nucleotides, the CDR3 is TGTGCCAGCAGTCCTAGACTAGATTTCAAGCAGTACTTC.

The gene calls are TRBV2 and TRBJ2-3; TRBD1 matches at 9 bases. Germline assignment: CDR1 SNHLY and CDR2 FYNNEI. Unmatched junction bases numbered 3, after V lost 2 bases and J lost 3 bases. The CDR3 has 15 residues. CDR3 sequence (DNA): TGTGCCAGCAGTGAACCTGGGACAGGGACAGATACGCAGTATTTT. Residues: CASSEPGTGTDTQYF.

The gene calls are TRBV7-2 and TRBJ2-7; 7 bases line up with TRBD2. CDR1 is SGHTA, CDR2 FQGNSA, per germline. The trim removed 8 bases at V and 0 bases at J, leaving 13 bases unmatched. The CDR3 has 16 amino acids. CDR3 residues: CASSEPSGASSYEQYF. Written as DNA, the CDR3 is TGTGCCAGCTCGGAACCCAGCGGGGCTAGCTCCTACGAGCAGTACTTC.

This clone has only a few counts. The chain joins TRBV7-8 to TRBJ2-3; TRBD2 aligns across 11 bases. This CDR3 spans 16 amino acids. V was pared by 1 base and J by 3 bases, with 3 bases of the junction left unmatched. Germline V gene sequence: CDR1 SGHVS, CDR2 FQNEAQ. The CDR3: CASSLVAGGDTDTQYF. In nucleotides, the CDR3 is TGTGCCAGCAGCTTAGTAGCGGGAGGGGATACAGATACGCAGTATTTT.

V is TRBV15 and J is TRBJ2-7, with a possible D match to TRBD2 (5 bases). The CDR3 has 17 amino acids. Germline lookup yields CDR1 LNHNV and CDR2 YYDKDF (reference sequence). The V end lost 0 bases, the J end lost 3 bases, and 18 bases lay between the germline ends. The CDR3 coding sequence is TGTGCCACCAGCAGAGATAATAATCCGGGGAGCCTCTACGAGCAGTACTTC. Protein product: CATSRDNNPGSLYEQYF.

The chain combines TRBV28 with TRBJ1-1; perhaps TRBD1 as D (5 bases). There are 14 residues in the CDR3. V dropped 2 bases and J dropped 4 bases, with 11 bases sitting between them. Per the germline V gene, CDR1 is MDHEN and CDR2 is SYDVKM. For the CDR3, the DNA is TGTGCCAGCAGTTTACAGGGAATTGGCACTGAAGCTTTCTTT. This encodes CASSLQGIGTEAFF.

This clone was picked up one time. This rearrangement joins TRBV18 to TRBJ1-1; 8 bases map to TRBD1. The junction had 4 bases not matched to a gene; V was cut back by 2 bases and J by 5 bases. The germline V gene has CDR1 KGHSH and CDR2 LQKENI. The CDR3 loop spans 14 amino acids. CDR3 DNA: TGTGCCAGCTCACCATCAGGGGGCGGAACTGAAGCTTTCTTT. This gives the protein CASSPSGGGTEAFF.

The V gene is TRBV19, the J gene TRBJ1-3, with D perhaps matching TRBD1 (6 bases). The germline gives CDR1 LNHDA, CDR2 SQIVND (reference sequence). The CDR3 runs 15 residues. V lost 3 bases to trimming and J lost 3 bases, with 12 bases between them. CDR3 nucleotide sequence: TGTGCCAGTAGTATCCCACAGGGCTATGGAAACACCATATATTTT. Amino acids: CASSIPQGYGNTIYF.

This chain connects TRBV5-1 to TRBJ1-4; D might be TRBD1 (5 bases). This CDR3 has 13 residues. Per the germline V gene, CDR1 is SGHRS and CDR2 is YFSETQ. Trimming pared 5 bases from V and 8 bases from J, leaving 13 bases between. The CDR3 DNA sequence: TGCGCCAGCAGGCAGGGTTTACGGGAAAAACTGTTTTTT. Its protein is CASRQGLREKLFF.

This chain links TRBV7-2 with TRBJ2-2, with 7 bases aligning to TRBD2. The CDR3 totals 16 residues. Germline V gene lookup returns CDR1 SGHTA and CDR2 FQGNSA. V lost 1 base to trimming and J lost 1 base; unmatched junction nucleotides: 3. The CDR3 bases are TGTGCCAGCAGCTTAGGCCCTAGCGGGAACACCGGGGAGCTGTTTTTT. Protein product: CASSLGPSGNTGELFF.

The gene calls are TRBV11-1 and TRBJ2-4, with a possible D match to TRBD1 (6 bases). CDR1 SGHAT and CDR2 FQDESV come from the germline V gene (reference sequence). V dropped 1 base and J dropped 3 bases, with 10 bases sitting between them. There are 15 residues in the CDR3. CDR3 protein: CASSLGGLNKNIQYF. The CDR3, as DNA: TGTGCCAGCAGCTTAGGGGGGCTAAACAAAAACATTCAGTACTTC.

The chain joins TRBV7-8 to TRBJ2-7; 11 nucleotides line up with TRBD1. V lost 2 bases to trimming and J lost 4 bases; unmatched junction nucleotides: 7. The CDR3 sequence is 16 residues long. Germline CDR1 and CDR2: SGHVS and FQNEAQ. The chain's CDR3 is CASSLMGTGGSYEQYF. DNA for the CDR3: TGTGCCAGCAGCTTAATGGGGACAGGGGGGTCTTACGAGCAGTACTTC.

This sequence joins TRBV7-8 and TRBJ1-1; no clear D gene. Trimming shortened V by 5 bases and J by 4 bases, and 11 bases separated the two germline ends. CDR1 is SGHVS, CDR2 FQNEAQ, per germline. The CDR3 has 13 amino acids. The CDR3 protein is CASSVLGSTEAFF. Written as DNA, the CDR3 is TGTGCCAGCAGCGTCCTGGGGAGCACTGAAGCTTTCTTT.

This CDR3 is CSVLTGDSGNTIYF. CDR3 nucleotide sequence: TGCAGCGTTTTAACCGGGGACTCTGGAAACACCATATATTTT. The gene calls are TRBV29-1 and TRBJ1-3; no reliable D call. The germline V gene encodes CDR1 SQVTM and CDR2 ANQGSEA. The CDR3 sequence is 14 residues long. V dropped 5 bases and J dropped 0 bases, with 11 bases sitting between them.

The chain uses TRBV18 and TRBJ1-1, with D possibly being TRBD1 (5 bases). The V gene lost 2 bases and the J gene lost 2 bases, with 9 bases spanning the gap. This CDR3 has 14 amino acids. Germline lookup yields CDR1 KGHSH and CDR2 LQKENI. The CDR3 protein is CASSPGGGNTEAFF. CDR3 DNA sequence: TGTGCCAGCTCACCAGGGGGGGGTAACACTGAAGCTTTCTTT.

A remark on this clone: The junction shows a germline mismatch at one end, possibly a read error. V and J are TRBV7-9 and TRBJ2-7; 12 positions match TRBD1. This CDR3 comprises 14 residues. The germline V gene encodes CDR1 SEHNR and CDR2 FQNEAQ (reference sequence). Written as DNA, the CDR3 is TGTGCCAGCAGCCCCGGGACAGGGGGCTCGAAGGTGGTCTTC. Amino acid sequence: CASSPGTGGSKVVF.

The CDR3 region has the DNA TGCGCCAGCAGCCAAGGTCCGGGGGTTGGGTATGGCTACACCTTC. It specifies CASSQGPGVGYGYTF. The genes are TRBV4-1 and TRBJ1-2, with D perhaps matching TRBD1 (5 bases). V was trimmed by 1 base and J by 5 bases, leaving 14 bases between them. This CDR3 has 15 amino acids. From germline, CDR1 is MGHRA and CDR2 YSYEKL.

The V and J genes are TRBV7-2 and TRBJ2-3; D is perhaps TRBD2 (7 bases). The CDR3 has 13 residues. The V end was cut by 10 bases, the J end by 2 bases, with 13 bases between. Germline V lookup: CDR1 SGHTA, CDR2 FQGNSA. The CDR3 sequence: CATPGGLTDTQYF. The CDR3 region has the DNA TGTGCCACCCCCGGGGGGCTCACAGATACGCAGTATTTT.

V and J are TRBV7-9 and TRBJ1-5; D is uncertain. CDR1 is SEHNR, CDR2 FQNEAQ, per germline (reference sequence). Trimming cost V 4 bases and J 4 bases, with 14 bases left between them. This CDR3 spans 15 amino acids. The CDR3 nucleotides read TGTGCCAGCAGCTCCTCAGCCCAGAGGAATCAGCCCCAGCATTTT. Translation: CASSSSAQRNQPQHF.

The chain is built from TRBV18 and TRBJ2-5; D not resolved. V gave up 3 bases and J gave up 1 base, with 6 bases separating them. This CDR3 contains 13 residues. CDR1 KGHSH and CDR2 LQKENI come from the germline V gene. CDR3 nucleotide sequence: TGTGCCAGCTCACCGTCCATCCAAGAGACCCAGTACTTC. This encodes CASSPSIQETQYF. The entire variable domain, with the rest obtained from reference TRBV18 and TRBJ2-5, is as follows: NAGVMQNPRHLVRRRGQEARLRCSPMKGHSHVYWYRQLPEEGLKFMVYLQKENIIDESGMPKERFSAEFPKEGPSILRIQQVVRGDSAAYFCASSPSIQETQYFGPGTRLLVL.

V and J are TRBV12-3 or TRBV12-4 and TRBJ1-2; TRBD1 agrees at 9 bases. This CDR3 has 13 amino acids. With 9 bases clipped from V and 5 bases from J, the junction kept 7 bases outside the gene matches. The CDR3: CASNDDRGYGYTF. The CDR3 DNA reads TGTGCCAGTAATGATGACAGGGGGTATGGCTACACCTTC.

This rearrangement joins TRBV5-4 to TRBJ2-3; 8 bases are shared with TRBD1. CDR1 SGHNT and CDR2 YYREEE come from the germline V gene (reference sequence). J lost 4 bases, V lost 4 bases, and 2 bases had no gene match. The CDR3 totals 13 residues. The chain's CDR3 is CASSRTGSDTQYF. The CDR3 nucleotides are TGTGCCAGCAGCCGGACAGGGTCAGATACGCAGTATTTT.

This chain uses TRBV4-1 with TRBJ1-1, with D possibly being TRBD1 (5 bases). The germline V and J ends were trimmed by 8 bases and 1 base, with 8 bases remaining between them. The CDR3 sequence is 12 residues long. The germline V gene encodes CDR1 MGHRA and CDR2 YSYEKL. The CDR3 region is CASVGGNTEAFF. The CDR3 DNA sequence: TGCGCCAGCGTGGGGGGGAACACTGAAGCTTTCTTT.

This clone was observed a single time. The chain links TRBV5-1 to TRBJ1-2; D unresolved. The CDR3 contains 12 residues. The germline CDR1 and CDR2 sequences are SGHRS and YFSETQ. Deletions cut 4 bases from V and 0 bases from J, with 4 bases between. The CDR3 DNA is TGCGCCAGCAGCCCCACTAACTATGGCTACACCTTC. Translated, it gives CASSPTNYGYTF.